These 20 T cell receptor beta chains came from one sample sequenced in a study of graft-versus-host responses after intestinal transplantation. These receptors' targets are unknown. This table comes from immunoSEQ multiplex PCR, and its TCRdb copy is limited to in-frame clones, with some not included. The repertoire consists of fewer than 90,000 clones, with approximately 94% occurring once and the leading ten covering around 0.19%. The sample here was unstimulated CD4+ T cells sorted from spleen or lymph node cells, taken before transplant. These receptors were obtained from a human donor who was the organ donor for an intestinal transplant.

The chain couples TRBV4-3 to TRBJ2-3, with 7 bases lining up with TRBD2. Trimming at V came to 0 bases and at J to 4 bases, leaving 22 bases not matched to a gene. CDR1 and CDR2 (germline): LGHNA, YSLEER. The CDR3 has 21 residues. In DNA form, the CDR3 reads TGCGCCAGCAGCCAAGAAAGTATAGTTCTCCGCGCGGGAGTGTCACCAGATACGCAGTATTTT. Amino acids: CASSQESIVLRAGVSPDTQYF.

This clone was seen once. This rearrangement joins TRBV18 to TRBJ2-7; 10 nucleotides match TRBD1. This CDR3 has 19 amino acids. V gave up 3 bases and J gave up 2 bases; unmatched junction bases: 16. Looked up from germline, CDR1 is KGHSH and CDR2 is LQKENI. Here the CDR3 reads CASSPIGQGVGGRAYEQYF. The CDR3 DNA reads TGTGCCAGCTCACCGATCGGACAGGGGGTCGGCGGGCGAGCCTACGAGCAGTACTTC.

The chain couples TRBV6-1 to TRBJ1-5; 7 bases map to TRBD1. CDR3 length: 17 amino acids. CDR1 is MNHNS and CDR2 is SASEGT in the germline V gene. The V segment lost 4 bases and the J segment 1 base; nucleotides outside the gene matches: 10. CDR3: CASSAQGREASNQPQHF. The CDR3 region has the DNA TGTGCCAGCAGTGCACAGGGGCGGGAAGCGAGCAATCAGCCCCAGCATTTT.

This clone was detected only once. CDR3 protein: CASSGAGSYEQYF. The CDR3 nucleotides read TGTGCCAGCAGCGGAGCTGGGTCCTACGAGCAGTACTTC. The V and J genes are TRBV5-4 and TRBJ2-7; unclear D gene. Between the trimmed V and J ends, which lost 4 bases and 1 base, there was a span of 9 bases. The CDR3 runs 13 residues. The germline CDR1 and CDR2 sequences are SGHNT and YYREEE (reference sequence).

The chain joins TRBV2 to TRBJ1-2; no reliable D call. The CDR3 totals 14 residues. Trimming removed 3 bases from V and 0 bases from J, with 8 bases in between. Germline V gives CDR1 SNHLY, CDR2 FYNNEI. The CDR3 sequence: CASSDEGTNYGYTF. CDR3 bases: TGTGCCAGCAGTGACGAGGGTACTAACTATGGCTACACCTTC.

The rearrangement uses TRBV15 and TRBJ2-7, with TRBD1 identical over 8 bases. The trim removed 1 base at V and 3 bases at J, leaving 8 bases unmatched. CDR1 is LNHNV, CDR2 YYDKDF, per germline (reference sequence). CDR3 size: 16 residues. The CDR3 loop is CATSRGVGTGNYEQYF. DNA of the CDR3: TGTGCCACCAGCAGAGGGGTAGGGACAGGAAACTACGAGCAGTACTTC.

The rearrangement links TRBV6-1 to TRBJ2-7; D tentatively reads TRBD1 or TRBD2 (6 bases each). V lost 5 bases, J lost 2 bases, and 10 bases lay in between. Germline CDR1 MNHNS, CDR2 SASEGT. This CDR3 spans 13 amino acids. The DNA of the CDR3 is TGTGCCAGCAGTTATAGGGGGGCCTACGAGCAGTACTTC. Translating gives CASSYRGAYEQYF.

J is TRBJ2-3 and V is TRBV18; 12 bases match TRBD1. The CDR3 runs 17 residues. V dropped 3 bases and J dropped 1; count of bases not matched to a gene: 5. In germline, CDR1 is KGHSH, CDR2 LQKENI. CDR3 nucleotide sequence: TGTGCCAGCTCACCCTCGGGACAGGGGGCAGGCACAGATACGCAGTATTTT. Its translation is CASSPSGQGAGTDTQYF.

This chain links TRBV4-1 with TRBJ1-4, with 9 bases fitting TRBD1. With 1 base clipped from V and 6 bases from J, the junction kept 3 bases outside the gene matches. This CDR3 has 15 amino acids. Germline lookup yields CDR1 MGHRA and CDR2 YSYEKL. As DNA, the CDR3 is TGCGCCAGCAGCCAAGGGGACAGGGTTTATGAAAAACTGTTTTTT. Its protein is CASSQGDRVYEKLFF.

The chain uses TRBV6-5 and TRBJ2-7; D is unresolved. The CDR3 loop spans 10 amino acids. Germline assignment: CDR1 MNHEY and CDR2 SVGAGI. V dropped 5 bases and J dropped 3 bases, with 2 bases sitting between them. The DNA of the CDR3 is TGTGCCAGCAGTGTCTACGAGCAGTACTTC. Residues: CASSVYEQYF.

The V call is TRBV10-3, the J call TRBJ2-3; D ambiguous. The V end was cut by 0 bases, the J end by 4 bases, with 2 bases between. The CDR3 spans 12 residues. Germline V gene data show CDR1 as ENHRY and CDR2 as SYGVKD. CDR3: CAISESADTQYF. CDR3 bases: TGTGCCATCAGTGAGTCGGCAGATACGCAGTATTTT.

The chain joins TRBV18 to TRBJ2-7; no clear D gene. V was trimmed by 6 bases and J by 0 bases, leaving 12 bases between them. This CDR3 spans 14 amino acids. The V gene's germline CDR1 is KGHSH and CDR2 LQKENI. The CDR3 coding sequence is TGTGCCAGCTCTCTCGAGCAGGACTCCTACGAGCAGTACTTC. It encodes CASSLEQDSYEQYF.

This clone was seen once. The rearrangement links TRBV6-5 to TRBJ2-3, with 8 bases lining up with TRBD2. The CDR3 sequence is 12 residues long. V gave up 10 bases and J gave up 6 bases; unmatched junction bases: 6. In germline, CDR1 is MNHEY, CDR2 SVGAGI. The CDR3 DNA reads TGTGCCATCGCGGGGGGAGGGGATACGCAGTATTTT. Translating it yields CAIAGGGDTQYF.

The chain couples TRBV4-1 to TRBJ1-6; 7 nucleotides match TRBD1. V lost 1 base and J lost 7; bases outside the gene matches: 7. Looked up from germline, CDR1 is MGHRA and CDR2 is YSYEKL. The CDR3 runs to 16 residues. In DNA, the CDR3 is TGCGCCAGCAGCCAAGCCTCGGGGACAGTAAATTCACCCCTCCACTTT. Translation gives CASSQASGTVNSPLHF.

V usage is TRBV5-8 and J usage is TRBJ2-2; TRBD1 is a possible D gene (6 bases). Trimming removed 1 base from V and 4 bases from J, with 11 bases in between. Germline V gives CDR1 SGHTS, CDR2 YDEGEE. The CDR3 has 15 residues. CDR3 sequence: CASSLRTVLTGELFF. In nucleotides, the CDR3 is TGTGCCAGCAGCTTGCGGACAGTTCTCACCGGGGAGCTGTTTTTT.

V usage is TRBV10-3 and J usage is TRBJ1-3; D possibly corresponds to TRBD1 (5 bases). With 8 bases removed from V and 0 bases from J, the gap between germline ends came to 11 bases. The V gene's germline CDR1 is ENHRY and CDR2 SYGVKD. This CDR3 region has 14 residues. CDR3 bases: TGTGCCATCGGGCGACAGCTCTCTGGAAACACCATATATTTT. This translates into CAIGRQLSGNTIYF.

This chain connects TRBV27 to TRBJ1-5, with 8 positions matching TRBD1. The CDR3 length is 18 residues. V shed 5 bases, J shed 2 bases, and the junction held 14 bases outside the gene matches. Germline lookup yields CDR1 MNHEY and CDR2 SMNVEV (reference sequence). The CDR3 sequence: CASSQTAIPDRGNQPQHF. As DNA, the CDR3 is TGTGCCAGCAGTCAAACCGCGATACCGGACAGGGGCAATCAGCCCCAGCATTTT.

V usage is TRBV5-1 and J usage is TRBJ2-3; 10 bases are shared with TRBD1. J lost 4 bases, V lost 3 bases, and 11 bases had no gene match. The germline V gene has CDR1 SGHRS and CDR2 YFSETQ. This CDR3 has 17 amino acids. The CDR3 region has the DNA TGCGCCAGCAGCTCACTCGTCCGGGACAGGGGTGCAGATACGCAGTATTTT. It yields the protein CASSSLVRDRGADTQYF.

The chain joins TRBV28 to TRBJ2-1; TRBD1 or TRBD2 may be the D gene (6 bases each). CDR1 and CDR2 (germline): MDHEN, SYDVKM. The CDR3 covers 13 residues. Trimming took 6 bases from V and 3 from J, leaving 9 bases between them. The CDR3 nucleotides read TGTGCCAGCAGGGGGGGCGGCTACAATGAGCAGTTCTTC. It encodes CASRGGGYNEQFF.

The chain is built from TRBV4-1 and TRBJ2-7, with 8 nucleotides matching TRBD2. Germline trimming cut 1 base from V and 0 bases from J; bases unmatched to any gene: 5. Germline assignment: CDR1 MGHRA and CDR2 YSYEKL. The CDR3 is made up of 16 amino acids. The CDR3 bases are TGCGCCAGCAGCCAAGTGGGGAGCGGGGGCTCCTACGAGCAGTACTTC. Translation gives CASSQVGSGGSYEQYF.